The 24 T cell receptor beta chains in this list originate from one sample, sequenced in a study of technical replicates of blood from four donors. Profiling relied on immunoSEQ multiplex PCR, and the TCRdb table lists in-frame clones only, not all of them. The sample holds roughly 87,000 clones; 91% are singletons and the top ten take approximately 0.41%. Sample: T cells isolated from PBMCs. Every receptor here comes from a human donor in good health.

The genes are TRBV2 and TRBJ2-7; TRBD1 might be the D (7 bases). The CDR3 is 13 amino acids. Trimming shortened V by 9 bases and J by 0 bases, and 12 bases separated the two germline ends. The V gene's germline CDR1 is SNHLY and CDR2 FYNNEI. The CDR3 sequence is CASQGGTSYEQYF. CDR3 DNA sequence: TGTGCCAGTCAGGGGGGCACCTCCTACGAGCAGTACTTC.

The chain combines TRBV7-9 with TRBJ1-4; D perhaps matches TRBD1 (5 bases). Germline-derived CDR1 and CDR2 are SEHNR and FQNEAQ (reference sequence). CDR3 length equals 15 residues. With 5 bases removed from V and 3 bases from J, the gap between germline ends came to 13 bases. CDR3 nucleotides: TGTGCCAGCAGCCCCTTCGGGACTGCTAATGAAAAACTGTTTTTT. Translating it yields CASSPFGTANEKLFF.

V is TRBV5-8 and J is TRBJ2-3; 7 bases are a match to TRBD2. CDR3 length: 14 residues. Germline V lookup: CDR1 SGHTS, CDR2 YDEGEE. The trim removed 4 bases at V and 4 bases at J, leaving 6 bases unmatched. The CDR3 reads CASSRGLVADTQYF. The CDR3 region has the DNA TGTGCCAGCAGCCGAGGACTAGTTGCAGATACGCAGTATTTT.

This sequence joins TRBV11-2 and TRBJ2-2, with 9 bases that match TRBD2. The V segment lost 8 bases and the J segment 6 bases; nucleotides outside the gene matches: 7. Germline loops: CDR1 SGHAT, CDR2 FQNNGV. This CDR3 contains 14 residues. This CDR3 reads CASLGLAGPGELFF. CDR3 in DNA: TGTGCCAGCTTAGGGCTAGCGGGGCCCGGGGAGCTGTTTTTT.

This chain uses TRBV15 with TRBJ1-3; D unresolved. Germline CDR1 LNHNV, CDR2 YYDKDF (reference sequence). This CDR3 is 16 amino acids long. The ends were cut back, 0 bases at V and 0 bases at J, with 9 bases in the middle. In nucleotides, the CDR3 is TGTGCCACCAGCAGAGATCCTCCTTTCTCTGGAAACACCATATATTTT. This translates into CATSRDPPFSGNTIYF. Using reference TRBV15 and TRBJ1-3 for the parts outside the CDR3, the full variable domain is DAMVIQNPRYQVTQFGKPVTLSCSQTLNHNVMYWYQQKSSQAPKLLFHYYDKDFNNEADTPDNFQSRRPNTSFCFLDIRSPGLGDTAMYLCATSRDPPFSGNTIYFGEGSWLTVV.

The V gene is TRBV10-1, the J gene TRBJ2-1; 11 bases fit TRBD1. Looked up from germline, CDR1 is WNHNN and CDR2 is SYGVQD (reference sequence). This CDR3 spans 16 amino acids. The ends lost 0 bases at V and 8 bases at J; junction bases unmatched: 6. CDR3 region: CASSESGTGGSDEQFF. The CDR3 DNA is TGCGCCAGCAGTGAGTCGGGGACAGGGGGTTCGGATGAGCAGTTCTTC.

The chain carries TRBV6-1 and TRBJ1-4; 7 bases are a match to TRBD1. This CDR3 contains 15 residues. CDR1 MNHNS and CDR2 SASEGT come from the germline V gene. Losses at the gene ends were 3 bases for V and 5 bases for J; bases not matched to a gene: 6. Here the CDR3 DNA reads TGTGCCAGCAGTGACCAAGGAGGGGGCAATGAAAAACTGTTTTTT. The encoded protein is CASSDQGGGNEKLFF.

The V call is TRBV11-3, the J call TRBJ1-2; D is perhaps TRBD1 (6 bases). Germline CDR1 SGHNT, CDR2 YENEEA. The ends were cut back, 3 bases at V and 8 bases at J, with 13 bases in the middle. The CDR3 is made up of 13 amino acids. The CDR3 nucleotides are TGTGCCAGCAGCTTTCGGGGGGCGCTAGGCTACACCTTC. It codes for CASSFRGALGYTF.

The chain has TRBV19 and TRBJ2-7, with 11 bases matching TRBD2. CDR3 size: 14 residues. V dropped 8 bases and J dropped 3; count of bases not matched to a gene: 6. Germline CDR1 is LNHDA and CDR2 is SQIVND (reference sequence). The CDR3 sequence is CASSEGTSGYEQYF. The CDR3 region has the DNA TGTGCCAGTTCAGAGGGGACTAGCGGCTACGAGCAGTACTTC. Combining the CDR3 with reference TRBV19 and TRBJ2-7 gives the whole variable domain DGGITQSPKYLFRKEGQNVTLSCEQNLNHDAMYWYRQDPGQGLRLIYYSQIVNDFQKGDIAEGYSVSREKKESFPLTVTSAQKNPTAFYLCASSEGTSGYEQYFGPGTRLTVT.

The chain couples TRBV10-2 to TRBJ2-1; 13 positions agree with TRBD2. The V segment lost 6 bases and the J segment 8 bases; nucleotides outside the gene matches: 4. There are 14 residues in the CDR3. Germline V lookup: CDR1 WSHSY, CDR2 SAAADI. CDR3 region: CASRTSGRADEQFF. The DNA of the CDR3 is TGCGCCAGCAGAACTAGCGGGAGGGCCGATGAGCAGTTCTTC.

The DNA for the CDR3 is TGTGCCAGCAGTTTACAGGCAGGGTCATACGAGCAGTACTTC. Protein sequence: CASSLQAGSYEQYF. This chain uses TRBV27 with TRBJ2-7; TRBD1 might be the D (5 bases). This CDR3 is 14 amino acids long. CDR1 and CDR2 (germline): MNHEY, SMNVEV (reference sequence). V lost 2 bases, J lost 4 bases, and 12 bases lay in between.

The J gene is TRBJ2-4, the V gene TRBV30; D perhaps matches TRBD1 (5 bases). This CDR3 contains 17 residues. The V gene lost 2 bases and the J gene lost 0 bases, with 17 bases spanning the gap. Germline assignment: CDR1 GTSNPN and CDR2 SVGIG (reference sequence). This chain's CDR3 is CAWSSPGHQPAKNIQYF. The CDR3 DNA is TGTGCCTGGAGTTCCCCAGGACATCAACCAGCCAAAAACATTCAGTACTTC.

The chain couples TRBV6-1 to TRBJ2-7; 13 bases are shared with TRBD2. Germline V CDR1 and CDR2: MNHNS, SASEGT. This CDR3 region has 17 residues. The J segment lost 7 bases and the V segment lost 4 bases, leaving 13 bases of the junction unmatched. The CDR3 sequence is CASSARQRLAGGAEQYF. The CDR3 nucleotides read TGTGCCAGCAGTGCTAGACAGAGACTAGCGGGAGGAGCTGAGCAGTACTTC.

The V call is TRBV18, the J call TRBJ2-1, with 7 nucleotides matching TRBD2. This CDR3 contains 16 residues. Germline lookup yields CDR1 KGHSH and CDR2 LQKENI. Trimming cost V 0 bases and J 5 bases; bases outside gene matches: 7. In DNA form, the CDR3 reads TGTGCCAGCTCACCACCTGGGCTAGCGGTCAACAATGAGCAGTTCTTC. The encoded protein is CASSPPGLAVNNEQFF.

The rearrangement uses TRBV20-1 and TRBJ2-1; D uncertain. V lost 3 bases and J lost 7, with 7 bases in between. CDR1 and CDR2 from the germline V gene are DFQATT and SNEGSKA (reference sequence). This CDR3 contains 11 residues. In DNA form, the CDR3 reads TGCAGTGCTAGCGTGAGGAATGAGCAGTTCTTC. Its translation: CSASVRNEQFF.

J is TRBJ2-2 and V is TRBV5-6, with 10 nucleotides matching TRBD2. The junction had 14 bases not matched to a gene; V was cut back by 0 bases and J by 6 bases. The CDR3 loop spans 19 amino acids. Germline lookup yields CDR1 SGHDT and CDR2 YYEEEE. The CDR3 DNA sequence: TGTGCCAGCAGCTTGGAAACACCTCTAGCGGGAGTTTTATCCGGGGAGCTGTTTTTT. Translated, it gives CASSLETPLAGVLSGELFF.

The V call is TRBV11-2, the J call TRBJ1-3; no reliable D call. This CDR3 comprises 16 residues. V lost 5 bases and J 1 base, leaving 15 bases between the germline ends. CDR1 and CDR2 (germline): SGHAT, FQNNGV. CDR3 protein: CASSRSGLESGNTIYF. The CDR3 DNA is TGTGCCAGCAGCCGTAGCGGACTGGAATCTGGAAACACCATATATTTT.

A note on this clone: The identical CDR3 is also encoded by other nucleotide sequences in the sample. The DNA of the CDR3 is TGTGCCAGCAGTTACTTGGGGGCCGAGCAGTACTTC. Translation: CASSYLGAEQYF. The chain recombines TRBV6-5 with TRBJ2-7; perhaps TRBD1 as D (6 bases). Germline V gene sequence: CDR1 MNHEY, CDR2 SVGAGI. The length of the CDR3 is 12 residues. V was pared by 1 base and J by 6 bases, with 7 bases between.

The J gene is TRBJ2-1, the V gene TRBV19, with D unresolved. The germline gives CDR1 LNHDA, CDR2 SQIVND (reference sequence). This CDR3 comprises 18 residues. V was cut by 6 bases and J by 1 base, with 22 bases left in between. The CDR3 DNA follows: TGTGCCAGTAGCTTGGCACAGACGAATCTTTGGTCCTACAATGAGCAGTTCTTC. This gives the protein CASSLAQTNLWSYNEQFF.

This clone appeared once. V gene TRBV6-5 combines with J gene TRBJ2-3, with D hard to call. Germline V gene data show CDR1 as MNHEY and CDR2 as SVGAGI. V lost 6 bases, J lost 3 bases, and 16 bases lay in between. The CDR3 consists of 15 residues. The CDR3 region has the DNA TGTGCCAGCAGCTCCGCCGACTCGGTAACAGATACGCAGTATTTT. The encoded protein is CASSSADSVTDTQYF.

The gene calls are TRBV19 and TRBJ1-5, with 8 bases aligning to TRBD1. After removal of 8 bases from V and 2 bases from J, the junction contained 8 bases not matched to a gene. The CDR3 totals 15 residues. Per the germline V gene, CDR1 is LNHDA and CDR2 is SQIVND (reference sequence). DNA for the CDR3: TGTGCCAGTGGGATTACAGGGGGTGGCAATCAGCCCCAGCATTTT. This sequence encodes CASGITGGGNQPQHF.

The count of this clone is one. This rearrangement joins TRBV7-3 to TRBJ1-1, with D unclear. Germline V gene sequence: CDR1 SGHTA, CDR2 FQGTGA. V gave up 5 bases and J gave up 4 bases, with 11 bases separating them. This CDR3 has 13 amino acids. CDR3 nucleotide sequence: TGTGCCAGCAGCCTTGGAGGTCCCACTGAAGCTTTCTTT. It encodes CASSLGGPTEAFF.

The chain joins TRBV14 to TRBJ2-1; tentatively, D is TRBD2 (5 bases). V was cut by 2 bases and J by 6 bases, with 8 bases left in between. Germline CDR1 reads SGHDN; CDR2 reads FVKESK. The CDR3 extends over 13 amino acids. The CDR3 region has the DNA TGTGCCAGCAGCCAATTCGGGGTCAATGAGCAGTTCTTC. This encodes CASSQFGVNEQFF. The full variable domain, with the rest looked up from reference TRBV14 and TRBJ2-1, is EAGVTQFPSHSVIEKGQTVTLRCDPISGHDNLYWYRRVMGKEIKFLLHFVKESKQDESGMPNNRFLAERTGGTYSTLKVQPAELEDSGVYFCASSQFGVNEQFFGPGTRLTVL.

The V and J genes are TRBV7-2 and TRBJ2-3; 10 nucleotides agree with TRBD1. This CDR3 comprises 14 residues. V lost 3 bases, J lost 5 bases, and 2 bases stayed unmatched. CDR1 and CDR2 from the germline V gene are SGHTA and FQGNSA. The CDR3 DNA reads TGTGCCAGCAGCTTGGGACAGGGGATAGATACGCAGTATTTT. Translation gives CASSLGQGIDTQYF.